The rows below give T cell receptor beta chains drawn from one sample of a study of identical twins. TCRdb used MiXCR to reprocess the 5' RACE reads, holding one entry per CDR3 protein. The sample lists approximately 150,000 distinct CDR3 sequences, approximately 3.5% occurring once. Sequenced material: memory T cells sorted from blood. These TCRs come from a man younger than 35 in good health. Each CDR3 is given with its conserved first and last residue. The D gene is left open where the match is weak. Rows give clone size only sometimes, using once, few, many, or a class for an expanded clone.

clone size | J gene | D gene | V gene | CDR3 DNA | CDR3 protein
many | TRBJ2-5 | - | TRBV5-1 | TGCGCCAGCAGCCTTCCGGGGTCGCAAGAGACCCAGTACTTC | CASSLPGSQETQYF
many | TRBJ1-5 | - | TRBV6-6 | TGTGCCAGCAGTTATTTCACTCAGCCCCAGCATTTT | CASSYFTQPQHF
many | TRBJ1-1 | - | TRBV18 | TGTGCCACTACCCCCCAGGGGAGGTCTCCTGAAGCTTTCTTT | CATTPQGRSPEAFF
many | TRBJ2-1 | - | TRBV2 | TGTGCCAACAATCGGGATAACAATGAGCAGTTCTTC | CANNRDNNEQFF
many | TRBJ2-3 | TRBD2 | TRBV20-1 | TGCAGTGCTAGAGGGACTAGCGGTCCTACGCAGTATTTT | CSARGTSGPTQYF
many | TRBJ2-3 | TRBD2 | TRBV5-6 | TGTGCCAGCAGCTCTCTTTCGGCTAGCGGAGCCACAGATACGCAGTATTTT | CASSSLSASGATDTQYF
many | TRBJ2-4 | TRBD2 | TRBV18 | TGTGCCAGCTCACTTCGGTCGGGGCAACTAGCGGGAGAGACGGCAAACATTCAGTACTTC | CASSLRSGQLAGETANIQYF
many | TRBJ2-3 | TRBD2 | TRBV6-2/TRBV6-3 | TGTGCCAGCAGTCCCCGGACTAGCGGGAGTCCGCGCAGGGGCACAGATACGCAGTATTTT | CASSPRTSGSPRRGTDTQYF
many | TRBJ1-1 | - | TRBV24-1 | TGTGCCACCATCGGCACTGAAGCTTTCTTT | CATIGTEAFF
many | TRBJ2-2 | TRBD2 | TRBV11-2 | TGTGCCAGCAGCGGGACGACTAGCGCACCCGGGGAGCTGTTTTTT | CASSGTTSAPGELFF
many | TRBJ2-3 | - | TRBV7-6 | TGTGCCAGCAGCGGGGGCTTTAGGGGCACAGATACGCAGTATTTT | CASSGGFRGTDTQYF
few | TRBJ1-1 | - | TRBV5-1 | TGCGCCAGCAGCTCCCCGATGGGGGGGAACACTGAAGCTTTCTTT | CASSSPMGGNTEAFF
- | TRBJ2-5 | TRBD1 | TRBV9 | TGTACCAGCAGCGTAGGGACAGGGAGCGAGACCCAGTACTTC | CTSSVGTGSETQYF
many | TRBJ2-1 | - | TRBV10-3 | TGTGCCATCAGAGTAGCAGGTGAGCAGTTCTTC | CAIRVAGEQFF
many | TRBJ2-3 | - | TRBV20-1 | TGCAGTGGCAGCTTCCAACTAGATACGCAGTATTTT | CSGSFQLDTQYF
many | TRBJ2-7 | - | TRBV6-5 | TGTGCCAGCAGTTGGCCTGGAGCCTACGAGCAGTACTTC | CASSWPGAYEQYF
many | TRBJ2-1 | TRBD2 | TRBV19 | TGTGCCAGTAGCGGGAGGGCGGAAAGTGAGCAGTTCTTC | CASSGRAESEQFF
- | TRBJ2-1 | - | TRBV6-1 | TGTGCCAGCAAACGGGACCCGTCCAACAATGAGCAGTTCTTC | CASKRDPSNNEQFF
many | TRBJ2-1 | TRBD2 | TRBV12-3/TRBV12-4 | TGTGCCAGCAGTTTGGGCAGCGTAGGGGGAAGCGGGAGAAGGAATGAGCAGTTCTTC | CASSLGSVGGSGRRNEQFF
many | TRBJ2-7 | - | TRBV7-8 | TGTGCCAGCAGCTTAAGATTGGGGGGATCTCAGTACGAGCAGTACTTC | CASSLRLGGSQYEQYF
few | TRBJ2-1 | - | TRBV7-9 | TGTGCCAGCAGCTTAGAGAGCTTCACGGGTGAGCAGTTCTTC | CASSLESFTGEQFF
- | TRBJ1-3 | TRBD1 | TRBV9 | TGTGCCAGCAGCGTAGAGGGGACAGGGTCAGGAAACACCATATATTTT | CASSVEGTGSGNTIYF
many | TRBJ1-2 | - | TRBV28 | TGTGCCAGCAGTACTTCTAAGGAGGGGAACTATGGCTACACCTTC | CASSTSKEGNYGYTF
many | TRBJ1-4 | - | TRBV2 | TGTGCCAGCAGTGAAGAGACAGGCCTGGGGCTGTTTTTT | CASSEETGLGLFF
few | TRBJ1-4 | - | TRBV7-9 | TGTGCCAGCAGCCAAGGGGGGGTACGTGAAAAACTGTTTTTT | CASSQGGVREKLFF
many | TRBJ1-1 | - | TRBV18 | TGTGCCAGCTCCCCGTCGGTTGGGGACACTGAAGCTTTCTTT | CASSPSVGDTEAFF
- | TRBJ2-4 | - | TRBV20-1 | TGCAGTGCTAGGGGGCAGGGGATAAACATTCAGTACTTC | CSARGQGINIQYF
many | TRBJ1-1 | - | TRBV18 | TGTGCCAGCTCACAAAACCAGGGGACGCAGAACACTGAAGCTTTCTTT | CASSQNQGTQNTEAFF
many | TRBJ1-5 | - | TRBV7-2 | TGTGCCAGCAGCTTAATGGAGGGTCAATCTCAGCCCCAGCATTTT | CASSLMEGQSQPQHF
many | TRBJ2-1 | - | TRBV29-1 | TGCAGCGTTGACCCCTACAATGAGCAGTTCTTC | CSVDPYNEQFF
many | TRBJ1-2 | - | TRBV10-3 | TGTGCCATCAGTACAGCAGACTATGGCTACACCTTC | CAISTADYGYTF
many | TRBJ2-3 | - | TRBV10-1 | TGCGCCAGCAGTGAGAGGTGGTCGACGCAGTATTTT | CASSERWSTQYF
- | TRBJ2-1 | TRBD2 | TRBV11-2 | TGTGCCAGCAACCCAGGGCTAGCGGGAGACAATGAGCAGTTCTTC | CASNPGLAGDNEQFF